These 28 T cell receptor beta chains were sequenced from one sample in a study of cytomegalovirus exposure and HLA in healthy donors. PCR primers comprised 60 Vbeta and 13 Jbeta primers. The table came from immunoSEQ multiplex PCR; TCRdb's copy has only in-frame clones and leaves some out. There are about 95,000 clones in the sample; approximately 80% occur only once, and roughly 4.3% lies in the top ten. The sequencing sample was made of PBMCs. These receptors originate from a woman in her thirties or forties in good health and CMV-seropositive.

This clone has just one count. The chain joins TRBV11-2 to TRBJ2-7, with 9 nucleotides matching TRBD1. The CDR3 length is 14 residues. Per the germline V gene, CDR1 is SGHAT and CDR2 is FQNNGV. V lost 5 bases to trimming and J lost 2 bases; unmatched junction nucleotides: 4. The CDR3 reads CASSPGTGPYEQYF. The CDR3, as DNA: TGTGCCAGCAGCCCCGGGACAGGGCCCTACGAGCAGTACTTC.

The chain combines TRBV30 with TRBJ1-2; 10 bases map to TRBD1. This CDR3 has 13 amino acids. From germline, CDR1 is GTSNPN and CDR2 SVGIG (reference sequence). The J segment lost 6 bases and the V segment lost 0 bases, leaving 1 base of the junction unmatched. The CDR3 coding sequence is TGTGCCTGGAGTGTAGGGACAGGGGATGGCTACACCTTC. It encodes CAWSVGTGDGYTF.

The V and J genes are TRBV23-1 and TRBJ1-1; D call uncertain. TRBV23-1 carries the ORF label, with uncertain function. This CDR3 has 14 residues. With 0 bases removed from V and 8 bases from J, the gap between germline ends came to 13 bases. This chain's CDR3 is CASSQSRAGVEAFF. The CDR3 bases are TGCGCCAGCAGTCAATCGCGGGCCGGAGTGGAAGCTTTCTTT.

The chain uses TRBV7-3 and TRBJ2-7; 7 bases agree with TRBD2. CDR1 is SGHTA, CDR2 FQGTGA, per germline. V dropped 4 bases and J dropped 2; count of bases not matched to a gene: 8. The CDR3 loop spans 15 amino acids. CDR3 residues: CASSSKAGFPYEQYF. The CDR3 DNA reads TGTGCCAGCAGCTCCAAAGCGGGGTTTCCCTACGAGCAGTACTTC.

The chain recombines TRBV15 with TRBJ2-5; 8 positions match TRBD1. The J call may be wrong; the DNA end is better matched by TRBJ2-7. There are 13 residues in the CDR3. Germline V CDR1 and CDR2: LNHNV, YYDKDF (reference sequence). In nucleotides, the CDR3 is TGTGCCACCAGCAACCAGGGGGCTTACGAGCAGTACTTC. This gives the protein CATSNQGAYEQYF.

This clone has a handful of counts. The J gene is TRBJ2-7, the V gene TRBV6-6; D possibly corresponds to TRBD2 (6 bases). V was clipped by 3 bases and J by 4 bases, with 13 bases between them. The germline gives CDR1 MNHNY, CDR2 SVGAGI (reference sequence). The CDR3 totals 14 residues. In nucleotides, the CDR3 is TGTGCCAGCAGTTATGGGGGAGGCACTTACGAGCAGTACTTC. It translates to CASSYGGGTYEQYF.

A remark on this clone: Mismatch with germline at one junction end may stem from a read error. The V gene is TRBV25-1, the J gene TRBJ2-3; the D is unclear. Germline CDR1 and CDR2: MGHDK and SYGVNS. This CDR3 is built from 14 residues. The CDR3 loop is CATSTGLTTDTQYF. DNA for the CDR3: TGTGCCACCAGTACTGGGCTCACCACAGATACGCAGTATTTT. The whole variable domain, filled in from reference TRBV25-1 and TRBJ2-3, reads EADIYQTPRYLVIGTGKKITLECSQTMGHDKMYWYQQDPGMELHLIHYSYGVNSTEKGDLSSESTVSRIRTEHFPLTLESARPSHTSQYLCATSTGLTTDTQYFGPGTRLTVL.

The chain couples TRBV7-8 to TRBJ2-5, with D tentatively TRBD2 (6 bases). The CDR3 covers 16 residues. Looked up from germline, CDR1 is SGHVS and CDR2 is FQNEAQ. The germline V and J ends were trimmed by 6 bases and 1 base, with 18 bases remaining between them. The CDR3 spells CASRPGSRDFQETQYF. The CDR3 DNA is TGTGCCAGCAGACCGGGAAGCAGGGACTTCCAAGAGACCCAGTACTTC.

V usage is TRBV5-6 and J usage is TRBJ2-6; a weak D match, TRBD1 (6 bases). Between the trimmed V and J ends, which lost 1 base and 0 bases, there was a span of 14 bases. The germline gives CDR1 SGHDT, CDR2 YYEEEE. This CDR3 is built from 18 residues. The CDR3 DNA reads as TGTGCCAGCAGCTTGTCGGGACACCTTAACTCTGGGGCCAACGTCCTGACTTTC. It specifies CASSLSGHLNSGANVLTF.

V is TRBV7-9 and J is TRBJ2-1, with 7 bases identical to TRBD1. Germline V gene data show CDR1 as SEHNR and CDR2 as FQNEAQ (reference sequence). V lost 10 bases, J lost 5 bases, and 5 bases stayed unmatched. The CDR3 loop spans 12 amino acids. The CDR3 DNA reads TGTGCCACGTGGCAGGGGGACAATGAGCAGTTCTTC. It is translated as CATWQGDNEQFF.

The J gene is TRBJ2-2, the V gene TRBV19; D gene ambiguous. The CDR3 contains 16 residues. Trimming took off 4 bases at V and 3 bases at J, with 15 bases between the two ends. CDR1 and CDR2 from the germline V gene are LNHDA and SQIVND (reference sequence). The CDR3 sequence: CASSKNARMDTGELFF. In DNA, the CDR3 is TGTGCCAGTAGTAAGAACGCGCGGATGGACACCGGGGAGCTGTTTTTT.

Concerning this clone: A junction boundary mismatches the germline segment, possibly from a read error. The chain combines TRBV7-7 with TRBJ2-5; D uncertain. The germline V gene encodes CDR1 SSHAT and CDR2 FNYEAQ (reference sequence). The CDR3 totals 16 residues. CDR3 bases: TGTGCTAGCAGCTTAGGGCCAGCGAGCCTCCAAGAGACCCAGTACTTC. Translated, it gives CASSLGPASLQETQYF.

V and J are TRBV28 and TRBJ2-3; D gene unclear. With 5 bases removed from V and 0 bases from J, the gap between germline ends came to 18 bases. Germline values: CDR1 MDHEN, CDR2 SYDVKM. The CDR3 is made up of 17 amino acids. CDR3 in DNA: TGTGCCAGCAGTCCTCCACCGCAGAGCGTGAGCACAGATACGCAGTATTTT. Its protein product is CASSPPPQSVSTDTQYF.

The chain joins TRBV7-9 to TRBJ1-5; tentatively, D is TRBD1 (6 bases). The CDR3 loop spans 17 amino acids. From germline, CDR1 is SEHNR and CDR2 FQNEAQ (reference sequence). Trimming took 4 bases from V and 5 from J, leaving 21 bases between them. The CDR3 coding sequence is TGTGCCAGCAGCTCTGTGAACTACAGGGTTTGGGATCAGCCCCAGCATTTT. Its protein is CASSSVNYRVWDQPQHF.

This chain uses TRBV19 with TRBJ2-3; 7 nucleotides agree with TRBD2. From germline, CDR1 is LNHDA and CDR2 SQIVND (reference sequence). CDR3 length: 13 amino acids. The V and J ends lost 6 bases and 7 bases, in that order; junction bases with no gene match: 7. This CDR3 is CASRPSGTNTQYF. CDR3 nucleotide sequence: TGTGCCAGTAGACCAAGCGGGACCAATACGCAGTATTTT.

This chain connects TRBV6-1 to TRBJ2-1, with 10 bases matching TRBD2. The J segment lost 9 bases and the V segment lost 7 bases, leaving 12 bases of the junction unmatched. Germline V lookup: CDR1 MNHNS, CDR2 SASEGT. The CDR3 consists of 15 residues. The chain's CDR3 is CASTGGLAGGGEQFF. The DNA for the CDR3 is TGTGCCAGCACAGGAGGATTAGCGGGAGGAGGTGAGCAGTTCTTC.

This chain joins TRBV6-4 and TRBJ2-3; TRBD2 might be the D (6 bases). The V gene lost 5 bases and the J gene lost 3 bases, with 12 bases spanning the gap. CDR3 length: 14 residues. In germline, CDR1 is MRHNA, CDR2 SNTAGT. The CDR3 coding sequence is TGTGCCAGCAGTAAGGAGGGAGGAACAGATACGCAGTATTTT. This gives the protein CASSKEGGTDTQYF.

J is TRBJ2-7 and V is TRBV7-3; the match to TRBD1 covers 7 bases. Germline V CDR1 and CDR2: SGHTA, FQGTGA. There are 17 residues in the CDR3. With 5 bases clipped from V and 0 bases from J, the junction kept 13 bases outside the gene matches. The CDR3 loop is CASSPPRTGTASYEQYF. The CDR3 bases are TGTGCCAGCAGCCCCCCTCGAACCGGGACAGCCTCCTACGAGCAGTACTTC.

Note on this clone: Other nucleotide sequences in the sample specify the same CDR3. This chain connects TRBV19 to TRBJ1-2; perhaps TRBD1 as D (6 bases). V lost 4 bases and J 7 bases, leaving 10 bases between the germline ends. This CDR3 has 12 amino acids. The germline V gene encodes CDR1 LNHDA and CDR2 SQIVND (reference sequence). This CDR3 is CASSNRVLGYTF. As DNA, the CDR3 is TGTGCCAGTAGTAACAGGGTCCTTGGCTACACCTTC.

The chain uses TRBV5-6 and TRBJ2-5; D possibly corresponds to TRBD1 (6 bases). Trimming shortened V by 4 bases and J by 1 base, and 11 bases separated the two germline ends. CDR3 length: 14 residues. Looked up from germline, CDR1 is SGHDT and CDR2 is YYEEEE. The CDR3 DNA reads TGTGCCAGCAGCCCGTGGGACACCCAAGAGACCCAGTACTTC. It encodes CASSPWDTQETQYF.

This clone was seen just once. This chain links TRBV10-2 with TRBJ1-2, with D perhaps TRBD1 (6 bases). Germline-derived CDR1 and CDR2 are WSHSY and SAAADI. V was cut by 8 bases and J by 8 bases, with 21 bases left in between. The CDR3 is 14 amino acids. The CDR3 bases are TGCGCCAGCCTGGACAGTTGGACCGAGGGAGGCTACACCTTC. This translates into CASLDSWTEGGYTF.

The chain combines TRBV21-1 with TRBJ2-1; the DNA was not used to check the table's D call, TRBD2. TRBV21-1 is tagged as a pseudogene. The CDR3 loop spans 15 amino acids. CDR3 sequence reads: CASSKRVRGYNEQFF. The CDR3, as DNA: TGTGCCAGCAGCAAAAGGGTACGGGGGTACAATGAGCAGTTCTTC.

This clone was seen a handful of times. The chain uses TRBV27 and TRBJ2-1, with 7 bases fitting TRBD2. J gave up 2 bases and V 2 bases, and 6 bases lay outside the gene matches. Germline V gene data show CDR1 as MNHEY and CDR2 as SMNVEV (reference sequence). The CDR3 consists of 16 residues. CDR3 coding DNA: TGTGCCAGCAGTTTAAGACTAGCTCGAACCTACAATGAGCAGTTCTTC. Amino acids: CASSLRLARTYNEQFF.

This chain links TRBV10-2 with TRBJ2-3; D is perhaps TRBD1 (6 bases). V was clipped by 2 bases and J by 1 base, with 13 bases between them. Germline CDR1 WSHSY, CDR2 SAAADI. This CDR3 is 16 amino acids long. The CDR3 reads CASSEAARGRTDTQYF. In DNA form, the CDR3 reads TGCGCCAGCAGTGAGGCAGCCAGGGGCCGCACAGATACGCAGTATTTT.

The CDR3 loop is CASSLSGNMGGGYNEQFF. CDR3 in DNA: TGTGCCAGCAGTTTATCGGGGAATATGGGGGGAGGATACAATGAGCAGTTCTTC. The chain joins TRBV28 to TRBJ2-1; possibly TRBD2 for D (6 bases). CDR3 length: 18 residues. Germline lookup yields CDR1 MDHEN and CDR2 SYDVKM. V lost 1 base and J lost 4, with 20 bases in between.

V is TRBV18 and J is TRBJ2-2; tentative D call: TRBD2 (6 bases). The V end lost 4 bases, the J end lost 1 base, and 13 bases lay between the germline ends. The CDR3 is 16 residues long. Germline values: CDR1 KGHSH, CDR2 LQKENI. The CDR3 coding sequence is TGTGCCAGCTCACTGTCTAGCGACAAGAACACCGGGGAGCTGTTTTTT. This gives the protein CASSLSSDKNTGELFF.

This chain joins TRBV2 and TRBJ2-7, with 8 bases aligning to TRBD1. CDR1 SNHLY and CDR2 FYNNEI come from the germline V gene. V was clipped by 7 bases and J by 6 bases; unmatched bases: 8. The CDR3 has 13 amino acids. Here the CDR3 reads CASMTRGLLEQYF. CDR3 sequence (DNA): TGTGCCAGCATGACCAGGGGGCTCCTCGAGCAGTACTTC.

The sample holds a few counts of this clone. The rearrangement uses TRBV5-6 and TRBJ2-7; a weak D match, TRBD1 (6 bases). The V gene lost 4 bases and the J gene lost 2 bases, with 7 bases spanning the gap. This CDR3 contains 12 residues. CDR1 and CDR2 from the germline V gene are SGHDT and YYEEEE. The CDR3 coding sequence is TGTGCCAGCAGCAGGACAGCCTACGAGCAGTACTTC. Encoded protein: CASSRTAYEQYF.